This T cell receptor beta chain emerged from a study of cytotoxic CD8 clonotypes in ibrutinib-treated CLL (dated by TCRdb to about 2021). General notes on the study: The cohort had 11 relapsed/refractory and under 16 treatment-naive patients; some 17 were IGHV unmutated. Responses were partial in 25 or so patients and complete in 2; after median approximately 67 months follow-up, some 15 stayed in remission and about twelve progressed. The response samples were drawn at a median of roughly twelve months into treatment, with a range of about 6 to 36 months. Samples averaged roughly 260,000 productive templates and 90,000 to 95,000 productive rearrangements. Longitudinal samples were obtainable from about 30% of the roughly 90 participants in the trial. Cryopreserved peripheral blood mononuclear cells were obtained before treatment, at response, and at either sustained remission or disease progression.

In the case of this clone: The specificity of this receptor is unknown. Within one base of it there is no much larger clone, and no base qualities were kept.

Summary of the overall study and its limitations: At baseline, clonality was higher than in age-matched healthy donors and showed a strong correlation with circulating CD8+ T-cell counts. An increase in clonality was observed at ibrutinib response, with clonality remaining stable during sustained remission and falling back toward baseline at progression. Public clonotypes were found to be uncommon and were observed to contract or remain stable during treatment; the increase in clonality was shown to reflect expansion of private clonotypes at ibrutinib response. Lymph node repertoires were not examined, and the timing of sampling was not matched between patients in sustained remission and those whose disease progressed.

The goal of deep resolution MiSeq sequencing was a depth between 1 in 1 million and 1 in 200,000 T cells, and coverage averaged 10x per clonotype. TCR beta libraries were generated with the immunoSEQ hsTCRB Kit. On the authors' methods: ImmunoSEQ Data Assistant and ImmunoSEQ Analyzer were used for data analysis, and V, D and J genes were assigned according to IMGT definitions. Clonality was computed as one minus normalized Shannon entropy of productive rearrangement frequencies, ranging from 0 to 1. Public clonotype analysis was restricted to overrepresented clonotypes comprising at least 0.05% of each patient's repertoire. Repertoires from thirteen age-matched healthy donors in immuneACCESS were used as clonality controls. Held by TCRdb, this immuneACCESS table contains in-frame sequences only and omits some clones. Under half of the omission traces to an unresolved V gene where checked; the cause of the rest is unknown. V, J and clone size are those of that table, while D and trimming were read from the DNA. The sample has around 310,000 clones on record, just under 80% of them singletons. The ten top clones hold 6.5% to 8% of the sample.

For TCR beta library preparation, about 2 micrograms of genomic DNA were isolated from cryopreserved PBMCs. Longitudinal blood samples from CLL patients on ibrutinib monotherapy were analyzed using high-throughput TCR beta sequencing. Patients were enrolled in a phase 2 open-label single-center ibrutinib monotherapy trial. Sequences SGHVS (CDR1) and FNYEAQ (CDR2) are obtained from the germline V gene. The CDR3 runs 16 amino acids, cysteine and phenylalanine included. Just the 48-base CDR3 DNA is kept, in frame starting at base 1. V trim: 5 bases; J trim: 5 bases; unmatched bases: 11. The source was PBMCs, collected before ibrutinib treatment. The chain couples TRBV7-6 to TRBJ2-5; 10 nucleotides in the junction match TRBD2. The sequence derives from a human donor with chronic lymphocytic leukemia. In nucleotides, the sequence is TGTGCCAGCAGCGAAGTGAGCGGGAGGGCCTGGGAGACCCAGTACTTC. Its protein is CASSEVSGRAWETQYF.